Presented here are 4 T cell receptor beta chains from one specimen sequenced in a study of blood T cell repertoires in COVID-19 (dated by TCRdb to 2020 to 2022). The library was generated by the immunoSEQ multiplex PCR assay. The immuneACCESS repertoire file appears here via TCRdb, limited to in-frame rearrangements. These files lack a portion of the clones; in checked studies, under half of the deficit traces to unresolved V genes, and the cause of the others is not known. The sample data list about 72,000 clones, and around 86% of these were observed just once. Of the sample, approximately 14% falls within the top ten clones. Sequenced sample: peripheral blood. The receptors shown here come from a woman aged 55 to 70 with acute or convalescent COVID-19.

The chain recombines TRBV2 with TRBJ1-1; the D gene is possibly TRBD1 (5 bases). Trimming stripped 2 bases from V and 0 bases from J, with 16 bases between. This CDR3 comprises 17 residues. Germline lookup yields CDR1 SNHLY and CDR2 FYNNEI. Written as DNA, the CDR3 is TGTGCCAGCAGTGAAATACTCACAGGATTGATGAACACTGAAGCTTTCTTT. Its protein product is CASSEILTGLMNTEAFF.

The chain uses TRBV11-2 and TRBJ1-1, with D perhaps TRBD1 (6 bases). The CDR3 has 15 residues. Between the trimmed V and J ends, which lost 5 bases and 2 bases, there was a span of 15 bases. The germline V gene has CDR1 SGHAT and CDR2 FQNNGV. DNA for the CDR3: TGTGCCAGCAGCCCCAGGGGAGGGGACAACACTGAAGCTTTCTTT. This gives the protein CASSPRGGDNTEAFF.

This rearrangement joins TRBV2 to TRBJ2-1; TRBD1 matches 7 bases. This CDR3 region has 15 residues. The germline V gene encodes CDR1 SNHLY and CDR2 FYNNEI. V shed 5 bases, J shed 0 bases, and the junction held 4 bases outside the gene matches. DNA of the CDR3: TGTGCCAGCAGTTCGGACAGGAGCTCCTACAATGAGCAGTTCTTC. This codes for CASSSDRSSYNEQFF.

This chain joins TRBV19 and TRBJ1-2; no reliable D call. This CDR3 spans 13 amino acids. V lost 5 bases to trimming and J lost 7 bases, with 14 bases between them. From germline, CDR1 is LNHDA and CDR2 SQIVND (reference sequence). CDR3 coding DNA: TGTGCCAGTAGTGCTCAGACCGAGGGTGGCTACACCTTC. Translation gives CASSAQTEGGYTF.